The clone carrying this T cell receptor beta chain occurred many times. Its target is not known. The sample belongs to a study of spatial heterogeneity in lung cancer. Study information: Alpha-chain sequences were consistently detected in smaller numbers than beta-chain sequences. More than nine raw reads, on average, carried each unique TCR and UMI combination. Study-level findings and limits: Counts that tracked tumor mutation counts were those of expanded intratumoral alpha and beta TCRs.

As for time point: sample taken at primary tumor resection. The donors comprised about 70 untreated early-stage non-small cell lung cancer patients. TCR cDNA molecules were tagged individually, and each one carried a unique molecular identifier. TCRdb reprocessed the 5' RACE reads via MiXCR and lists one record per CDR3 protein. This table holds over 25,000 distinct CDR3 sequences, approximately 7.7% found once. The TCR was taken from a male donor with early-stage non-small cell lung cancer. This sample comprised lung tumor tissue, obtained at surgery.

The CDR3 protein is CASSPLGEGNQPQHF. CDR3 sequence (DNA): TGTGCCAGCAGTCCTTTAGGTGAGGGCAATCAGCCCCAGCATTTT. V is TRBV6-2 or TRBV6-3 and J is TRBJ1-5; D is unclear. CDR1 MNHEY and CDR2 SVGEGT come from the germline V gene. V gave up 5 bases and J gave up 2 bases, with 13 bases separating them. CDR3 length: 15 residues.